This T cell receptor (beta chain) was observed in a study of blood T cell repertoires in COVID-19. Across the study: Researchers got acute and convalescent COVID-19 samples from the United States, Italy and Spain.

As to this clone: At one of its ends the junction is not consistent with the germline gene, which may arise from a read error.

In the original processing: The authors estimated nucleated cell counts from reference gene primer amplification. Some clones are missing from TCRdb's copy, which holds only in-frame ones; the method was immunoSEQ multiplex PCR. That table furnishes V, J and clone size, whereas the DNA furnished D and trimming. The table lists about 130,000 clones, 85% to 90% of them singletons. The CDR3 length is 16 residues. CDR1 and CDR2 from the germline V gene are SEHNR and FQNEAQ (reference sequence). J is TRBJ1-2 and V is TRBV7-9; 11 bases are shared with TRBD1. This clonotype was obtained from a woman older than 75 with COVID-19, enrolled during active disease. What was sequenced was peripheral blood. CDR3 nucleotide sequence: TGTGCCAGCAGCGCTGAACCGGGACAGGGGGGAGTCGGCTACATCTTC. Its protein product is CASSAEPGQGGVGYIF.